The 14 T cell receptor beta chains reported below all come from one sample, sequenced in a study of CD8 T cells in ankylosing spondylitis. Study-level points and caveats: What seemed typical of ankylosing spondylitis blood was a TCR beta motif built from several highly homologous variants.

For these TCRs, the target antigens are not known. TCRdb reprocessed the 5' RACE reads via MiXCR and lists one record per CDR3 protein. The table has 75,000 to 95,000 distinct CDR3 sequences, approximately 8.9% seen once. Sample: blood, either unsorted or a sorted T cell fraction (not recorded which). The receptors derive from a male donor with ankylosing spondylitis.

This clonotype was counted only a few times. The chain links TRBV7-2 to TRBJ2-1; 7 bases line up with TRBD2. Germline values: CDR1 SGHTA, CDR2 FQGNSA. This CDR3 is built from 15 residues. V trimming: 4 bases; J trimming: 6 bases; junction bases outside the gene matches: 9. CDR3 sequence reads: CASSWVASGPNEQFF. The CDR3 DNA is TGTGCCAGCAGCTGGGTGGCTAGCGGACCCAATGAGCAGTTCTTC.

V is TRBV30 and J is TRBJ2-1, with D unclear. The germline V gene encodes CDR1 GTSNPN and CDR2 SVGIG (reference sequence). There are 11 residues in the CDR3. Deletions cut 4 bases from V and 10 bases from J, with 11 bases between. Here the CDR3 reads CAWTLGYEQFF. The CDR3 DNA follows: TGTGCCTGGACCTTAGGGTACGAGCAGTTCTTC.

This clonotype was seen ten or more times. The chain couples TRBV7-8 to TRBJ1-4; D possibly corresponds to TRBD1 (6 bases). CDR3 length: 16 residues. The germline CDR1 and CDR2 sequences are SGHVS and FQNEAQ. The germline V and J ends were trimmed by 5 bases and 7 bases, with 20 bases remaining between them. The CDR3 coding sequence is TGTGCCAGCAGCACGAACTACAGGGTATCACTTGAAAAACTGTTTTTT. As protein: CASSTNYRVSLEKLFF. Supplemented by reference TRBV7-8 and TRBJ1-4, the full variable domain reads GAGVSQSPRYKVAKRGQDVALRCDPISGHVSLFWYQQALGQGPEFLTYFQNEAQLDKSGLPSDRFFAERPEGSVSTLKIQRTQQEDSAVYLCASSTNYRVSLEKLFFGSGTQLSVL.

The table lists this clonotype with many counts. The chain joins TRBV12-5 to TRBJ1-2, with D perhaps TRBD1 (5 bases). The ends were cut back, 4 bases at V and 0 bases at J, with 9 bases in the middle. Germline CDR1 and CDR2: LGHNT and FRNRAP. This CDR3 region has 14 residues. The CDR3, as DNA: TGTGCTAGTGGTTGGGACTCTTCTAACTATGGCTACACCTTC. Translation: CASGWDSSNYGYTF.

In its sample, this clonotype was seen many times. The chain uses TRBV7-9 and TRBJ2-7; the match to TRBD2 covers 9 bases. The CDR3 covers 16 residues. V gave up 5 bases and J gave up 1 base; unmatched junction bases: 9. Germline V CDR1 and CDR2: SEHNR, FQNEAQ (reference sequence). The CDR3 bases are TGTGCCAGCAGCCCAATTAGCGGGGGTGCGTCCTACGAGCAGTACTTC. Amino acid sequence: CASSPISGGASYEQYF.

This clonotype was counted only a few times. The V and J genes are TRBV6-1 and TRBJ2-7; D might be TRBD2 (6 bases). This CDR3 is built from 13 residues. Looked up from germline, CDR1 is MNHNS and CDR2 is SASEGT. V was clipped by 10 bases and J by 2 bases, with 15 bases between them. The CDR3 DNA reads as TGTGCCACCGACCAGGGAGGAACCTACGAGCAGTACTTC. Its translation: CATDQGGTYEQYF.

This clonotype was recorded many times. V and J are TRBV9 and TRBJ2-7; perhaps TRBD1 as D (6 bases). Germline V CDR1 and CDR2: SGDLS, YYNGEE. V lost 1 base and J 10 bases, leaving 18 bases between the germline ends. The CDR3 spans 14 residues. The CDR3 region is CASSVSTVHRDQYF. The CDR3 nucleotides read TGTGCCAGCAGCGTATCCACTGTCCACAGGGATCAGTACTTC.

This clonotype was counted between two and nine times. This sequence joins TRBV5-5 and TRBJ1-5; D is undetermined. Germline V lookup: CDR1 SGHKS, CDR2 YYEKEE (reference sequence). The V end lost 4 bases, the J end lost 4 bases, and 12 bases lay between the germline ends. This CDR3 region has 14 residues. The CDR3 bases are TGTGCCAGCAGCCAAACGTCGGGAAATCAGCCCCAGCATTTT. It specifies CASSQTSGNQPQHF.

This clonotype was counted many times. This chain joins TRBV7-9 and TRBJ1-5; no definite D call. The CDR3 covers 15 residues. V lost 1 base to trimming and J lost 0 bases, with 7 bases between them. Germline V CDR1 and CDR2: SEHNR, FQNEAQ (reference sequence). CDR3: CASSLGGDSNQPQHF. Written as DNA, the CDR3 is TGTGCCAGCAGCTTAGGTGGGGATAGCAATCAGCCCCAGCATTTT.

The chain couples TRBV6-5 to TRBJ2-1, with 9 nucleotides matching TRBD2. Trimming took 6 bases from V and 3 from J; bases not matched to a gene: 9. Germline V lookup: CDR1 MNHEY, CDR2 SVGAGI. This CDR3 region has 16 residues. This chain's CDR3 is CASRPLAGDRYNEQFF. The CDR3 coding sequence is TGTGCCAGCAGGCCGTTAGCGGGAGACCGCTACAATGAGCAGTTCTTC.

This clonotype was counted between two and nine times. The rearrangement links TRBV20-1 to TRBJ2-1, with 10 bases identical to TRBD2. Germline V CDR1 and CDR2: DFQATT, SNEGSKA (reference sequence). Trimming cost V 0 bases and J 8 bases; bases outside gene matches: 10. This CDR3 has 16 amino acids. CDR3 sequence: CSARDSLAGVLDEQFF. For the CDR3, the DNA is TGCAGTGCTAGAGATAGTCTAGCGGGAGTATTAGATGAGCAGTTCTTC.

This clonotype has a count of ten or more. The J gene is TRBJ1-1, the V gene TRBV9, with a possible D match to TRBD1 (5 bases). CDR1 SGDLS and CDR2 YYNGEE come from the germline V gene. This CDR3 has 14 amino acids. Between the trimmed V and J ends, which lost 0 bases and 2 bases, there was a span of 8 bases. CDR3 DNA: TGTGCCAGCAGCGTAGCTACAGGCAACACTGAAGCTTTCTTT. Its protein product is CASSVATGNTEAFF.

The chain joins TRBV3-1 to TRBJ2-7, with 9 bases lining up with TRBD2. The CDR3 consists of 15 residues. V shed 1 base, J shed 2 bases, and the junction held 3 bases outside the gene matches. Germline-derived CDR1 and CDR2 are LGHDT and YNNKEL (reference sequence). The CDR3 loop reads CASSQGASGTYEQYF. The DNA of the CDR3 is TGTGCCAGCAGCCAAGGCGCTAGCGGGACCTACGAGCAGTACTTC.

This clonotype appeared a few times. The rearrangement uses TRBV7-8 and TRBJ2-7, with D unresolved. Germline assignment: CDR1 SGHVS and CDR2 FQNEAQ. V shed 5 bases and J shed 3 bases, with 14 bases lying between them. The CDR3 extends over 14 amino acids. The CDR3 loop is CASSLISGNYEQYF. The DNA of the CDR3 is TGTGCCAGCAGCCTAATTTCGGGCAACTACGAGCAGTACTTC.